Listed here are 16 T cell receptor beta chains from one sample, sequenced in a study of T cell repertoires in cytomegalovirus infection. Via MiXCR, TCRdb re-called the reads, giving one row per CDR3 protein. The top ten hold approximately 1.6% of the sample, which has 250,000 or so distinct CDR3 sequences, around 12% seen once. The sequencing sample was made of PBMCs. These receptors were taken from a human donor in good health (CMV status not recorded). Some clones in this sample may be carry-over from other donors' samples.

This clonotype has a count of ten or more. The chain carries TRBV7-9 and TRBJ1-1; D unresolved. Trimming pared 5 bases from V and 4 bases from J, leaving 23 bases between. Looked up from germline, CDR1 is SEHNR and CDR2 is FQNEAQ (reference sequence). The CDR3 consists of 17 residues. CDR3 amino acids: CASSRPSSWGSGTEAFF. The CDR3 DNA is TGTGCCAGCAGCAGGCCATCTTCCTGGGGTTCGGGCACTGAAGCTTTCTTT. The entire variable domain, with the rest obtained from reference TRBV7-9 and TRBJ1-1, is as follows: DTGVSQNPRHKITKRGQNVTFRCDPISEHNRLYWYRQTLGQGPEFLTYFQNEAQLEKSRLLSDRFSAERPKGSFSTLEIQRTEQGDSAMYLCASSRPSSWGSGTEAFFGQGTRLTVV.

This clonotype was seen repeatedly, ten times or more. This chain joins TRBV7-2 and TRBJ2-4; 7 nucleotides line up with TRBD2. J was trimmed by 6 bases and V by 2 bases; bases with no gene match: 10. Per germline, CDR1 SGHTA and CDR2 FQGNSA. CDR3 length: 16 residues. The CDR3 loop is CASSLSPSRERNIQYF. The DNA of the CDR3 is TGTGCCAGCAGCTTATCCCCCTCGCGGGAGAGAAACATTCAGTACTTC.

CDR3 region: CASARNNQPQHF. In DNA form, the CDR3 reads TGTGCCAGCGCCCGGAACAATCAGCCCCAGCATTTT. This rearrangement joins TRBV27 to TRBJ1-5; D remains unclear. The length of the CDR3 is 12 residues. The germline V and J ends were trimmed by 8 bases and 3 bases, with 8 bases remaining between them. Germline V gene sequence: CDR1 MNHEY, CDR2 SMNVEV (reference sequence).

In this sample, this clonotype turned up many times. The rearrangement links TRBV5-1 to TRBJ2-1; 9 nucleotides align to TRBD1. J lost 12 bases, V lost 0 bases, and 10 bases had no gene match. This CDR3 is 15 amino acids long. Germline CDR1 SGHRS, CDR2 YFSETQ. The CDR3 DNA is TGCGCCAGCAGCTTGGAGACAGGGGGGAGAGGCGGGCAGTTCTTC. Its translation is CASSLETGGRGGQFF. Complete variable domain (other parts from reference TRBV5-1 and TRBJ2-1): KAGVTQTPRYLIKTRGQQVTLSCSPISGHRSVSWYQQTPGQGLQFLFEYFSETQRNKGNFPGRFSGRQFSNSRSEMNVSTLELGDSALYLCASSLETGGRGGQFFGPGTRLTVL.

This clonotype was observed many times. The V call is TRBV10-3, the J call TRBJ2-4; D not certain. The CDR3 runs 14 residues. With 8 bases removed from V and 0 bases from J, the gap between germline ends came to 11 bases. Germline CDR1 is ENHRY and CDR2 is SYGVKD. CDR3 sequence (DNA): TGTGCCATCCTCACAATCTCAGCCAAAAACATTCAGTACTTC. Its protein product is CAILTISAKNIQYF.

This clonotype appeared a few times. The J gene is TRBJ2-1, the V gene TRBV4-2; TRBD2 agrees at 11 bases. The germline CDR1 and CDR2 sequences are LGHNA and YNFKEQ. The V gene end was trimmed by 0 bases and the J gene end by 1 base; junction bases not matched to a gene: 8. This CDR3 comprises 19 residues. CDR3 nucleotide sequence: TGTGCCAGCAGCCAAGAGGATACTAGCGGGAGTGCATCCTACAATGAGCAGTTCTTC. This sequence encodes CASSQEDTSGSASYNEQFF.

The chain couples TRBV28 to TRBJ1-1, with no clear D. Germline CDR1 and CDR2: MDHEN and SYDVKM. This CDR3 has 9 amino acids. V was clipped by 7 bases and J by 3 bases, with 0 bases between them. CDR3 in amino acids: CASNTEAFF. CDR3 in DNA: TGTGCCAGCAACACTGAAGCTTTCTTT. The entire variable domain, with the rest obtained from reference TRBV28 and TRBJ1-1, is as follows: DVKVTQSSRYLVKRTGEKVFLECVQDMDHENMFWYRQDPGLGLRLIYFSYDVKMKEKGDIPEGYSVSREKKERFSLILESASTNQTSMYLCASNTEAFFGQGTRLTVV.

This clonotype was observed many times. The chain employs TRBV24-1 and TRBJ1-1; TRBD1 agrees at 9 bases. The CDR3 totals 13 residues. CDR1 KGHDR and CDR2 SFDVKD come from the germline V gene. V dropped 8 bases and J dropped 5; count of bases not matched to a gene: 5. The CDR3 is CATIGQGTTEAFF. The CDR3 DNA follows: TGTGCCACCATCGGACAGGGGACGACTGAAGCTTTCTTT.

The genes are TRBV19 and TRBJ2-1, with 7 bases matching TRBD1. This CDR3 has 15 amino acids. V gave up 5 bases and J gave up 5 bases; unmatched junction bases: 9. Germline CDR1 is LNHDA and CDR2 is SQIVND (reference sequence). The CDR3: CASSARQGSNNEQFF. CDR3 bases: TGTGCCAGTAGTGCCCGACAGGGTAGCAACAATGAGCAGTTCTTC.

The sample holds many counts of this clonotype. The chain joins TRBV7-2 to TRBJ1-3, with D possibly matching TRBD1 (5 bases). The germline CDR1 and CDR2 sequences are SGHTA and FQGNSA. The CDR3 covers 16 residues. V was cut by 5 bases and J by 0 bases, with 14 bases left in between. This chain's CDR3 is CASSLHGGTSGNTIYF. As DNA, the CDR3 is TGTGCCAGCAGCCTCCATGGGGGGACCTCTGGAAACACCATATATTTT. The full variable domain, in which reference TRBV7-2 and TRBJ1-3 provide the parts outside the CDR3, is GAGVSQSPSNKVTEKGKDVELRCDPISGHTALYWYRQSLGQGLEFLIYFQGNSAPDKSGLPSDRFSAERTGGSVSTLTIQRTQQEDSAVYLCASSLHGGTSGNTIYFGEGSWLTVV.

This clonotype was observed at least ten times. The DNA for the CDR3 is TGTGCCAGCAGTCCGGGACGCCCTTCCTACGAGCAGTACTTC. Translating it yields CASSPGRPSYEQYF. The rearrangement links TRBV7-6 to TRBJ2-7; D tentatively reads TRBD1 or TRBD2 (5 bases each). The CDR3 spans 14 residues. Germline V gene lookup returns CDR1 SGHVS and CDR2 FNYEAQ. V lost 6 bases to trimming and J lost 1 base, with 13 bases between them.

V is TRBV11-2 and J is TRBJ2-2, with a weak D call TRBD1 (5 bases). CDR3 size: 15 residues. CDR1 and CDR2 from the germline V gene are SGHAT and FQNNGV. With 0 bases removed from V and 6 bases from J, the gap between germline ends came to 11 bases. The CDR3 loop reads CASSLEQGWAGELFF. CDR3 bases: TGTGCCAGCAGCTTAGAGCAGGGTTGGGCCGGGGAGCTGTTTTTT.

This clonotype has just a few counts. The rearrangement links TRBV7-6 to TRBJ2-2; 7 positions agree with TRBD1. CDR3 length: 14 amino acids. V was clipped by 3 bases and J by 4 bases; unmatched bases: 2. Germline loops: CDR1 SGHVS, CDR2 FNYEAQ. CDR3 loop: CASSFGQATGELFF. The CDR3 DNA reads TGTGCCAGCAGCTTCGGACAGGCCACCGGGGAGCTGTTTTTT.

This clonotype has at least ten counts. This chain connects TRBV28 to TRBJ1-5, with 7 bases lining up with TRBD1. The germline gives CDR1 MDHEN, CDR2 SYDVKM. V was pared by 2 bases and J by 5 bases, with 6 bases of the junction left unmatched. This CDR3 has 15 residues. CDR3 sequence reads: CASSLLGTDYQPQHF. CDR3 DNA sequence: TGTGCCAGCAGTTTACTCGGGACAGACTATCAGCCCCAGCATTTT.

The chain joins TRBV20-1 to TRBJ2-3; 8 bases match TRBD2. Germline V CDR1 and CDR2: DFQATT, SNEGSKA (reference sequence). The CDR3 totals 15 residues. The V gene end was trimmed by 6 bases and the J gene end by 0 bases; junction bases not matched to a gene: 8. The CDR3 loop reads CSAESTSASTDTQYF. In DNA form, the CDR3 reads TGCAGTGCCGAGTCGACTAGCGCTAGCACAGATACGCAGTATTTT.

There are many counts of this clonotype. The V gene is TRBV19, the J gene TRBJ1-5; D is perhaps TRBD1 (5 bases). The CDR3 is 15 residues long. Trimming pared 3 bases from V and 4 bases from J, leaving 13 bases between. CDR1 is LNHDA and CDR2 is SQIVND in the germline V gene (reference sequence). The CDR3 nucleotides are TGTGCCAGTAGTATGGCCAGGGCCACAAATCAGCCCCAGCATTTT. This codes for CASSMARATNQPQHF.